The 13 T cell receptor beta chains in this list originate from one sample, sequenced in a study (dated by TCRdb to the mid-2010s). Libraries were prepared through 5' RACE. The instrument given in TCRdb is Illumina MiSeq. TCRdb reprocessed the public reads (quality trimming at Q25 with fastp, clone calling with MiXCR) and kept in-frame beta chains. Each entry merges the rows of one CDR3 protein and shows their most common DNA and genes. In all, the sample holds approximately 60,000 distinct CDR3 sequences, and under 25% of those were seen once. More than 2.5% of the sample is in the top ten clones. Sequencing was performed on memory CD4+ T cells sorted from a lymph node. The cell subset or site label here, explained by the study, means: memory CD4+ T cells, CD4+CD45RO+CD25-. All receptors come from a female donor with breast cancer.

This clonotype was observed a few times. This chain uses TRBV6-2 or TRBV6-3 with TRBJ2-3, with 9 bases that match TRBD1. Trimming took 6 bases from V and 4 from J; bases not matched to a gene: 11. Germline values: CDR1 MNHEY, CDR2 SVGEGT. The CDR3 contains 16 residues. In DNA form, the CDR3 reads TGTGCCAGCAGCCCCACCGGGACAGGGAGGTCAGATACGCAGTATTTT. This codes for CASSPTGTGRSDTQYF.

This clonotype occurred many times. The V and J genes are TRBV5-1 and TRBJ1-5; 11 bases match TRBD1. This CDR3 region has 15 residues. CDR1 and CDR2 (germline): SGHRS, YFSETQ. Unmatched junction bases numbered 4, after V lost 3 bases and J lost 5 bases. CDR3 region: CASSWTGGYDQPQHF. The CDR3 DNA follows: TGCGCCAGCAGCTGGACAGGGGGCTACGATCAGCCCCAGCATTTT.

This clonotype was observed a few times. J is TRBJ1-4 and V is TRBV3-1; D is unresolved. Germline CDR1 is LGHDT and CDR2 is YNNKEL (reference sequence). The CDR3 length is 15 residues. V dropped 5 bases and J dropped 8 bases, with 18 bases sitting between them. CDR3 in amino acids: CASSNRGGPGEKLFF. For the CDR3, the DNA is TGTGCCAGCAGCAACCGTGGAGGCCCTGGAGAAAAACTGTTTTTT.

This clonotype was detected many times. V usage is TRBV6-5 and J usage is TRBJ2-2, with D possibly being TRBD2 (6 bases). V was clipped by 8 bases and J by 4 bases, with 11 bases between them. CDR3 length: 13 amino acids. Germline CDR1 is MNHEY and CDR2 is SVGAGI. The CDR3 DNA reads as TGTGCCAGCCGGGAGTTGGTCACCGGGGAGCTGTTTTTT. It translates to CASRELVTGELFF.

Many counts were recorded for this clonotype. The chain carries TRBV6-5 and TRBJ2-7; D gene uncertain. Per the germline V gene, CDR1 is MNHEY and CDR2 is SVGAGI. Trimming shortened V by 6 bases and J by 0 bases, and 9 bases separated the two germline ends. The length of the CDR3 is 13 residues. CDR3 residues: CASSADLSYEQYF. The CDR3 bases are TGTGCCAGCAGCGCCGACCTCTCCTACGAGCAGTACTTC.

Only a few counts were recorded for this clonotype. This chain connects TRBV6-6 to TRBJ2-3, with D possibly being TRBD2 (6 bases). This CDR3 has 14 residues. Germline lookup yields CDR1 MNHNY and CDR2 SVGAGI (reference sequence). V was pared by 6 bases and J by 3 bases, with 13 bases between. The CDR3 DNA follows: TGTGCCAGCAGGGATCCCGGGACTACAGATACGCAGTATTTT. It specifies CASRDPGTTDTQYF.

The chain couples TRBV6-6 to TRBJ2-7; 8 bases agree with TRBD2. After removal of 2 bases from V and 3 bases from J, the junction contained 6 bases not matched to a gene. Germline V gene lookup returns CDR1 MNHNY and CDR2 SVGAGI (reference sequence). There are 15 residues in the CDR3. This chain's CDR3 is CASSYRATSGYEQYF. The CDR3 nucleotides read TGTGCCAGCAGTTACAGGGCCACTAGCGGCTACGAGCAGTACTTC.

This clonotype was counted ten times or more. The V and J genes are TRBV6-5 and TRBJ2-5; 7 nucleotides line up with TRBD1. The germline CDR1 and CDR2 sequences are MNHEY and SVGAGI. V shed 5 bases and J 3 bases; nucleotides not matched to a gene: 6. The CDR3 covers 14 residues. The CDR3 is CASSLRTGKETQYF. DNA of the CDR3: TGTGCCAGCAGTCTCAGGACAGGAAAAGAGACCCAGTACTTC.

On this clonotype itself: The germline gene is not matched at one end of the junction; a read error may be the cause. The rearrangement links TRBV4-3 to TRBJ1-4, with D maybe TRBD1 (6 bases). The CDR3 contains 18 residues. The V gene's germline CDR1 is LGHNA and CDR2 YSLEER. The CDR3, as DNA: TGCGCCTGCAGCCAAGAAGTTTATGGGACATCACATGGGGAAAAACTGTTTTTT. Protein: CACSQEVYGTSHGEKLFF.

This chain uses TRBV20-1 with TRBJ1-1; D is possibly TRBD1 (5 bases). Germline V gives CDR1 DFQATT, CDR2 SNEGSKA (reference sequence). The CDR3 covers 13 residues. Trimming took off 2 bases at V and 4 bases at J, with 11 bases between the two ends. CDR3 bases: TGCAGTGCTAGACAGGTGGGGGTCACTGAAGCTTTCTTT. Translated: CSARQVGVTEAFF.

This clonotype showed up just a few times. The chain has TRBV20-1 and TRBJ2-3, with D hard to call. V was shortened by 1 base and J by 3 bases, with 5 bases between the two germline ends. CDR1 is DFQATT, CDR2 SNEGSKA, per germline (reference sequence). This CDR3 has 12 residues. The CDR3 nucleotides are TGCAGTGCTAGAGGAACTACAGATACGCAGTATTTT. This codes for CSARGTTDTQYF.

With regard to this clonotype: The junction differs from germline at one of its ends, possibly a read error. The rearrangement joins TRBV6-5 to TRBJ2-5; D is perhaps TRBD1 or TRBD2 (6 bases each). Germline loops: CDR1 MNHEY, CDR2 SVGAGI. The CDR3 length is 16 residues. This chain's CDR3 is CASRYGAGGRGETQYF. CDR3 nucleotides: TGTGCCAGCCGTTACGGGGCTGGGGGCCGGGGGGAGACCCAGTACTTC.

The chain recombines TRBV6-1 with TRBJ1-1, with unresolved D. Trimming shortened V by 4 bases and J by 1 base, and 7 bases separated the two germline ends. CDR1 and CDR2 from the germline V gene are MNHNS and SASEGT. The CDR3 is 13 amino acids. This CDR3 reads CASSVQWNTEAFF. Written as DNA, the CDR3 is TGTGCCAGCAGTGTTCAGTGGAACACTGAAGCTTTCTTT.